This entry lists 28 T cell receptor beta chains sequenced from one sample in a study of shared clonotypes between healthy human individuals. The table came from immunoSEQ multiplex PCR; TCRdb's copy has only in-frame clones and leaves some out. The sample carries roughly 330,000 clones, roughly 70% recorded once. The specimen was memory CD4+ T cells sorted from blood. The subset here: CD45RA-negative fraction. All receptors come from a man younger than 45 in good health.

The chain employs TRBV6-5 and TRBJ1-1; D is unresolved. The CDR3 runs 12 residues. Germline V CDR1 and CDR2: MNHEY, SVGAGI. V lost 6 bases and J lost 4, with 9 bases in between. CDR3 nucleotide sequence: TGTGCCAGCAGATCACGGGGCACTGAAGCTTTCTTT. Protein: CASRSRGTEAFF.

The rearrangement joins TRBV7-2 to TRBJ2-1, with TRBD2 identical over 8 bases. J lost 7 bases, V lost 4 bases, and 9 bases had no gene match. The germline CDR1 and CDR2 sequences are SGHTA and FQGNSA. The CDR3 covers 15 residues. The chain's CDR3 is CASSWDAAGGNEQFF. The CDR3 nucleotides read TGTGCCAGCAGCTGGGATGCGGCGGGAGGTAATGAGCAGTTCTTC.

The chain carries TRBV18 and TRBJ2-3; 7 positions match TRBD1. The CDR3 spans 17 residues. With 4 bases clipped from V and 3 bases from J, the junction kept 13 bases outside the gene matches. Looked up from germline, CDR1 is KGHSH and CDR2 is LQKENI. The chain's CDR3 is CASSLRGPGQLTDTQYF. DNA for the CDR3: TGTGCCAGCTCACTCCGGGGCCCGGGACAGTTAACAGATACGCAGTATTTT.

The chain joins TRBV5-1 to TRBJ2-5; weak D call: TRBD1 (7 bases). Germline CDR1 is SGHRS and CDR2 is YFSETQ. V lost 2 bases and J 5 bases, leaving 16 bases between the germline ends. The CDR3 covers 15 residues. The CDR3 nucleotides read TGCGCCAGCAGCTTTAGTCAGGGGGGCTTGGAGACCCAGTACTTC. This codes for CASSFSQGGLETQYF.

The chain uses TRBV19 and TRBJ1-5, with TRBD1 identical over 7 bases. The junction had 5 bases not matched to a gene; V was cut back by 3 bases and J by 3 bases. The CDR3 totals 15 residues. Germline loops: CDR1 LNHDA, CDR2 SQIVND (reference sequence). CDR3 coding DNA: TGTGCCAGTAGTATTAGACAGGGTGACAATCAGCCCCAGCATTTT. Its protein product is CASSIRQGDNQPQHF.

J is TRBJ2-7 and V is TRBV6-5; a possible D gene is TRBD2 (6 bases). Per the germline V gene, CDR1 is MNHEY and CDR2 is SVGAGI. Trimming left V 4 bases short and J 0 bases short, with 16 bases between. The CDR3 sequence is 16 residues long. CDR3 region: CASSFSGDRSSYEQYF. CDR3 bases: TGTGCCAGCAGTTTCTCGGGGGACCGAAGCTCCTACGAGCAGTACTTC.

The chain joins TRBV7-2 to TRBJ2-1; tentatively, D is TRBD1 (5 bases). The CDR3 totals 18 residues. Between the trimmed V and J ends, which lost 2 bases and 0 bases, there was a span of 17 bases. Germline V CDR1 and CDR2: SGHTA, FQGNSA. The CDR3 nucleotides read TGTGCCAGCAGCTTACTGGGTCGTGGGGCAAGCTCCTACAATGAGCAGTTCTTC. Its protein product is CASSLLGRGASSYNEQFF.

This clone was found once. The chain is built from TRBV9 and TRBJ2-1; D remains ambiguous. CDR1 and CDR2 from the germline V gene are SGDLS and YYNGEE. V was shortened by 0 bases and J by 12 bases, with 16 bases between the two germline ends. CDR3 length equals 14 residues. The CDR3 DNA sequence: TGTGCCAGCAGCGTAGGTGTTACCGTCCATCGGCAGTTCTTC. Residues: CASSVGVTVHRQFF.

As concerns this clone: The same CDR3 arises from other DNA sequences in this sample as well. The V gene is TRBV6-1, the J gene TRBJ1-2; D ambiguous. This CDR3 has 10 amino acids. The V gene's germline CDR1 is MNHNS and CDR2 SASEGT. Trimming took off 4 bases at V and 5 bases at J, with 2 bases between the two ends. The CDR3 spells CASSGYGYTF. The CDR3 DNA sequence: TGTGCCAGCAGTGGATATGGCTACACCTTC.

J is TRBJ2-7 and V is TRBV30, with TRBD2 matching 9 bases. Germline CDR1 reads GTSNPN; CDR2 reads SVGIG (reference sequence). V gave up 3 bases and J gave up 6 bases; unmatched junction bases: 9. CDR3 length: 14 residues. The CDR3 DNA reads as TGTGCCTGGAGGAAAGCGGGAGGAGGGACCGAGCAGTACTTC. Translating it yields CAWRKAGGGTEQYF.

The chain recombines TRBV19 with TRBJ2-1, with D perhaps matching TRBD1 or TRBD2 (5 bases each). This CDR3 region has 12 residues. The germline V gene has CDR1 LNHDA and CDR2 SQIVND (reference sequence). Trimming removed 7 bases at V and 12 bases at J, with 16 bases between. The CDR3 bases are TGTGCCAGTACTACCCCCCCGGGGCCGCAGTTCTTC. Its translation: CASTTPPGPQFF.

V is TRBV19 and J is TRBJ2-1, with 9 bases fitting TRBD2. From germline, CDR1 is LNHDA and CDR2 SQIVND (reference sequence). There are 16 residues in the CDR3. V shed 3 bases and J 5 bases; nucleotides not matched to a gene: 8. This CDR3 reads CASSILAGAANNEQFF. CDR3 DNA: TGTGCCAGTAGTATTTTAGCGGGAGCGGCTAACAATGAGCAGTTCTTC.

This rearrangement joins TRBV2 to TRBJ2-3, with unresolved D. The CDR3 has 12 amino acids. CDR1 and CDR2 (germline): SNHLY, FYNNEI. The V end lost 4 bases, the J end lost 5 bases, and 7 bases lay between the germline ends. CDR3 sequence reads: CASSVTGDTQYF. The CDR3 DNA reads TGTGCCAGCAGTGTAACGGGAGATACGCAGTATTTT.

CDR3 sequence reads: CASSSGLARGRSYNEQFF. The CDR3 DNA reads as TGCGCCAGCAGCTCAGGACTAGCAAGGGGGAGGTCCTACAATGAGCAGTTCTTC. The rearrangement links TRBV5-1 to TRBJ2-1; TRBD2 matches at 8 bases. The J segment lost 1 base and the V segment lost 3 bases, leaving 12 bases of the junction unmatched. The CDR3 spans 18 residues. Germline V gene data show CDR1 as SGHRS and CDR2 as YFSETQ.

This clone was detected a few times. The V call is TRBV25-1, the J call TRBJ2-2; 10 positions agree with TRBD2. The V segment lost 9 bases and the J segment 2 bases; nucleotides outside the gene matches: 3. CDR1 MGHDK and CDR2 SYGVNS come from the germline V gene. The CDR3 is made up of 14 amino acids. CDR3 DNA sequence: TGTGCCAGTCTAGCGGGGGCCAACACCGGGGAGCTGTTTTTT. It codes for CASLAGANTGELFF.

The rearrangement joins TRBV5-4 to TRBJ1-2; TRBD1 might be the D (5 bases). This CDR3 region has 16 residues. V was cut by 0 bases and J by 5 bases, with 17 bases left in between. Per the germline V gene, CDR1 is SGHNT and CDR2 is YYREEE (reference sequence). CDR3 sequence (DNA): TGTGCCAGCAGCTTGGGAGATCAGGGCGACTTTTATGGCTACACCTTC. Amino acids: CASSLGDQGDFYGYTF.

J is TRBJ1-1 and V is TRBV7-9; D remains ambiguous. The V gene's germline CDR1 is SEHNR and CDR2 FQNEAQ (reference sequence). The V and J ends lost 1 base and 7 bases respectively, with 16 bases between them. This CDR3 spans 15 amino acids. DNA of the CDR3: TGTGCCAGCAGCTTAGGGGGTGTGGGGTCGTATGAAGCTTTCTTT. Its protein is CASSLGGVGSYEAFF.

J is TRBJ2-1 and V is TRBV6-5; 8 nucleotides align to TRBD2. CDR1 MNHEY and CDR2 SVGAGI come from the germline V gene. Trimming cost V 6 bases and J 7 bases; bases outside gene matches: 11. The CDR3 is 15 amino acids. The CDR3 bases are TGTGCCAGCAGCCGACTAGCGAACGATGGGAATGAGCAGTTCTTC. Protein product: CASSRLANDGNEQFF.

V gene TRBV18 combines with J gene TRBJ2-7, with a tentative D call TRBD2 (6 bases). The length of the CDR3 is 14 residues. Germline V gene lookup returns CDR1 KGHSH and CDR2 LQKENI. V was trimmed by 3 bases and J by 6 bases, leaving 15 bases between them. The CDR3 loop is CASSPGGGASEQYF. The CDR3 DNA sequence: TGTGCCAGCTCACCGGGCGGAGGGGCAAGCGAGCAGTACTTC.

V is TRBV30 and J is TRBJ1-2; weak D call: TRBD1 (5 bases). Trimming cost V 5 bases and J 0 bases, with 7 bases left between them. The CDR3 spans 12 residues. Germline CDR1 GTSNPN, CDR2 SVGIG (reference sequence). CDR3 region: CAWEGSNYGYTF. In nucleotides, the CDR3 is TGTGCCTGGGAGGGGTCTAACTATGGCTACACCTTC.

V and J are TRBV10-2 and TRBJ1-1; the D is unclear. V was pared by 1 base and J by 1 base, with 7 bases between. The CDR3 sequence is 14 residues long. Germline CDR1 is WSHSY and CDR2 is SAAADI. The CDR3 nucleotides are TGCGCCAGCAGTGAGTACACTCCGAACACTGAAGCTTTCTTT. This encodes CASSEYTPNTEAFF.

The rearrangement joins TRBV6-1 to TRBJ2-3, with TRBD2 identical over 9 bases. Germline CDR1 MNHNS, CDR2 SASEGT. This CDR3 comprises 16 residues. J gave up 9 bases and V 4 bases, and 14 bases lay outside the gene matches. CDR3 sequence: CASSAIPLEREETQYF. The DNA of the CDR3 is TGTGCCAGCAGTGCTATACCCTTAGAGCGGGAGGAGACGCAGTATTTT.

The CDR3 bases are TGTGCCATCAGTGAGCCCAGCCTAGGGGGTTGGGCAGATACGCAGTATTTT. It yields the protein CAISEPSLGGWADTQYF. V and J are TRBV10-3 and TRBJ2-3; weak D call: TRBD1 (6 bases). The CDR3 has 17 residues. Looked up from germline, CDR1 is ENHRY and CDR2 is SYGVKD. V lost 2 bases and J 4 bases, leaving 19 bases between the germline ends.

This chain uses TRBV5-8 with TRBJ1-4; D possibly corresponds to TRBD1 (5 bases). Germline CDR1 reads SGHTS; CDR2 reads YDEGEE. Between the trimmed V and J ends, which lost 0 bases and 8 bases, there was a span of 14 bases. This CDR3 region has 15 residues. The CDR3, as DNA: TGTGCCAGCAGCTTGGCCCAGGGACTGCGAGAAAAACTGTTTTTT. Translating gives CASSLAQGLREKLFF. Supplemented by reference TRBV5-8 and TRBJ1-4, the full variable domain reads EAGVTQSPTHLIKTRGQQATLRCSPISGHTSVYWYQQALGLGLQFLLWYDEGEERNRGNFPPRFSGRQFPNYSSELNVNALELEDSALYLCASSLAQGLREKLFFGSGTQLSVL.

V is TRBV7-8 and J is TRBJ1-1, with D unresolved. The V gene's germline CDR1 is SGHVS and CDR2 FQNEAQ. This CDR3 is 13 amino acids long. Trimming left V 1 base short and J 1 base short, with 4 bases between. The CDR3 spells CASSLETNTEAFF. As DNA, the CDR3 is TGTGCCAGCAGCTTAGAGACGAACACTGAAGCTTTCTTT.

The rearrangement links TRBV2 to TRBJ1-2, with D unclear. V lost 5 bases, J lost 5 bases, and 6 bases lay in between. Germline V gene data show CDR1 as SNHLY and CDR2 as FYNNEI. The CDR3 consists of 11 residues. This CDR3 is CASSYRYGYTF. CDR3 nucleotide sequence: TGTGCCAGCAGTTATAGATATGGCTACACCTTC.

This clone was found once. This chain connects TRBV21-1 to TRBJ2-2; the DNA was not used to check the table's D call, TRBD1. TRBV21-1 is reported as a pseudogene. The CDR3 has 16 residues. The CDR3 DNA reads as TGTGCCAGCAGCAAATTACGGGACACCTACACCGGGGAGCTGTTTTTT. Its translation: CASSKLRDTYTGELFF.

The chain recombines TRBV5-4 with TRBJ2-1, with 14 bases lining up with TRBD2. The CDR3 contains 16 residues. Germline V lookup: CDR1 SGHNT, CDR2 YYREEE (reference sequence). The J segment lost 10 bases and the V segment lost 4 bases, leaving 10 bases of the junction unmatched. CDR3 amino acids: CASSLGTSGSIWEQFF. The CDR3 DNA sequence: TGTGCCAGCAGCCTAGGGACTAGCGGGAGTATATGGGAGCAGTTCTTC.